Shown below are 24 T cell receptor beta chains from a single sample sequenced in a study of blood T cell repertoires in COVID-19. The assay was immunoSEQ multiplex PCR, and TCRdb's table has in-frame clones only and misses some. The data hold around 150,000 clones, with about three quarters observed a single time. The sample comprised PBMCs or T cells enriched from blood (not recorded which). The receptors were sampled from a woman between 45 and 60 years old who had recovered from COVID-19.

The J gene is TRBJ1-6, the V gene TRBV7-2; D is possibly TRBD1 (5 bases). Trimming took 1 base from V and 11 from J, leaving 18 bases between them. Germline V gene lookup returns CDR1 SGHTA and CDR2 FQGNSA. The CDR3 length is 16 residues. As DNA, the CDR3 is TGTGCCAGCAGCTTAGTTGGGGGGTACAACCTAACACCCCTCCACTTT. Protein sequence: CASSLVGGYNLTPLHF.

This clone is a singleton in its sample. In DNA form, the CDR3 reads TGTGCCAGCAGCCAGTTTCTTCCCGGGACAGGGGGTGAAGCTTTCTTT. This sequence encodes CASSQFLPGTGGEAFF. This chain uses TRBV3-1 (or the pseudogene TRBV3-2) with TRBJ1-1; 11 nucleotides agree with TRBD1. This CDR3 has 16 amino acids. V lost 3 bases and J lost 7; bases outside the gene matches: 10. Germline V CDR1 and CDR2: LGHDT, YNNKEL (reference sequence).

This clone was recorded a few times. CDR3 DNA sequence: TGTGCCAGTCGGGGCGGGGAGAGGTACAATGAGCAGTTCTTC. It codes for CASRGGERYNEQFF. The rearrangement uses TRBV19 and TRBJ2-1; a possible D gene is TRBD2 (6 bases). Germline CDR1 is LNHDA and CDR2 is SQIVND (reference sequence). This CDR3 is built from 14 residues. V shed 8 bases and J shed 4 bases, with 15 bases lying between them. Together with reference TRBV19 and TRBJ2-1, the CDR3 gives the full variable domain: DGGITQSPKYLFRKEGQNVTLSCEQNLNHDAMYWYRQDPGQGLRLIYYSQIVNDFQKGDIAEGYSVSREKKESFPLTVTSAQKNPTAFYLCASRGGERYNEQFFGPGTRLTVL.

This clone came up a few times. The chain has TRBV5-4 and TRBJ2-2; no firm D call. Germline loops: CDR1 SGHNT, CDR2 YYREEE (reference sequence). V lost 0 bases and J 2 bases, leaving 11 bases between the germline ends. This CDR3 is built from 16 residues. The CDR3 loop reads CASSLGARSNTGELFF. The CDR3 nucleotides read TGTGCCAGCAGCTTGGGGGCTCGGTCTAACACCGGGGAGCTGTTTTTT.

This chain connects TRBV30 to TRBJ1-1; D remains ambiguous. The germline gives CDR1 GTSNPN, CDR2 SVGIG (reference sequence). Trimming removed 3 bases from V and 8 bases from J, with 13 bases in between. CDR3 length: 12 residues. The CDR3: CAWSTSSGEAFF. The CDR3 DNA is TGTGCCTGGAGCACGTCTTCGGGGGAAGCTTTCTTT.

This clone was seen only a few times. The chain has TRBV11-2 and TRBJ2-7; TRBD2 matches at 13 bases. There are 15 residues in the CDR3. V trimming: 4 bases; J trimming: 2 bases; junction bases outside the gene matches: 2. The germline V gene encodes CDR1 SGHAT and CDR2 FQNNGV. CDR3 bases: TGTGCCAGCAGCTCTGGACTAGCGGGGGCCTACGAGCAGTACTTC. Protein sequence: CASSSGLAGAYEQYF.

In the case of this clone: This sample includes further DNA sequences coding for the same CDR3. The chain joins TRBV11-3 to TRBJ1-2; D is uncertain. V lost 3 bases to trimming and J lost 0 bases, with 5 bases between them. Germline assignment: CDR1 SGHNT and CDR2 YENEEA. CDR3 length: 13 amino acids. Here the CDR3 reads CASSFSSNYGYTF. The CDR3, as DNA: TGTGCCAGCAGCTTCTCCTCTAACTATGGCTACACCTTC.

This chain connects TRBV7-9 to TRBJ2-3; TRBD2 might be the D (6 bases). Germline V CDR1 and CDR2: SEHNR, FQNEAQ (reference sequence). V lost 5 bases to trimming and J lost 6 bases, with 12 bases between them. CDR3 length equals 13 residues. The CDR3 sequence is CASSAPGVDTQYF. The DNA of the CDR3 is TGTGCCAGCAGCGCACCGGGGGTGGATACGCAGTATTTT.

The chain combines TRBV4-2 with TRBJ2-1, with TRBD2 matching over 12 bases. Trimming removed 2 bases from V and 6 bases from J; junction bases left unmatched: 11. Germline V gene data show CDR1 as LGHNA and CDR2 as YNFKEQ. The length of the CDR3 is 18 residues. This chain's CDR3 is CASSQPTSGRGGSNEQFF. The CDR3 bases are TGTGCCAGCAGCCAACCGACTAGCGGGAGAGGGGGGAGCAATGAGCAGTTCTTC.

A few counts support this clone. This rearrangement joins TRBV28 to TRBJ2-2, with 8 bases that match TRBD1. The trim removed 4 bases at V and 0 bases at J, leaving 1 base unmatched. The CDR3 is 15 residues long. CDR1 MDHEN and CDR2 SYDVKM come from the germline V gene. CDR3 nucleotide sequence: TGTGCCAGCAGTTCAGGGGGCGCGAACACCGGGGAGCTGTTTTTT. Encoded protein: CASSSGGANTGELFF.

This chain joins TRBV7-9 and TRBJ1-5; 8 bases match TRBD1. This CDR3 spans 17 amino acids. Germline V gene lookup returns CDR1 SEHNR and CDR2 FQNEAQ (reference sequence). V shed 4 bases and J 9 bases; nucleotides not matched to a gene: 17. The CDR3 loop is CASSWMTRDRRSGPQHF. CDR3 coding DNA: TGTGCCAGCAGCTGGATGACCCGGGACAGGCGTTCAGGGCCCCAGCATTTT. The full variable domain, rest sourced from reference TRBV7-9 and TRBJ1-5, is DTGVSQNPRHKITKRGQNVTFRCDPISEHNRLYWYRQTLGQGPEFLTYFQNEAQLEKSRLLSDRFSAERPKGSFSTLEIQRTEQGDSAMYLCASSWMTRDRRSGPQHFGDGTRLSIL.

This chain joins TRBV9 and TRBJ2-1; perhaps TRBD2 as D (6 bases). The V gene lost 0 bases and the J gene lost 3 bases, with 10 bases spanning the gap. The V gene's germline CDR1 is SGDLS and CDR2 YYNGEE. This CDR3 has 15 amino acids. In DNA, the CDR3 is TGTGCCAGCAGCGTAGACGGGGGTTTCTACAATGAGCAGTTCTTC. It translates to CASSVDGGFYNEQFF.

The chain combines TRBV29-1 with TRBJ1-3; 9 bases agree with TRBD1. The J segment lost 1 base and the V segment lost 8 bases, leaving 6 bases of the junction unmatched. Germline V gene sequence: CDR1 SQVTM, CDR2 ANQGSEA. The CDR3 consists of 14 residues. CDR3 nucleotides: TGCAGCATTTGGGACAGGGTATCTGGAAACACCATATATTTT. This gives the protein CSIWDRVSGNTIYF.

The chain couples TRBV18 to TRBJ2-1; possible D gene TRBD2, 5 bases. The CDR3 has 17 residues. Germline V lookup: CDR1 KGHSH, CDR2 LQKENI. V was cut by 6 bases and J by 4 bases, with 22 bases left in between. CDR3 nucleotide sequence: TGTGCCAGCTCCATCAAACCAGCGGCCGGCCAGTACAATGAGCAGTTCTTC. As protein: CASSIKPAAGQYNEQFF.

This clone showed up just a few times. V is TRBV6-4 and J is TRBJ1-6; the D is unclear. Per germline, CDR1 MRHNA and CDR2 SNTAGT. The length of the CDR3 is 13 residues. Trimming pared 3 bases from V and 6 bases from J, leaving 6 bases between. The chain's CDR3 is CASSEQINSPLHF. CDR3 sequence (DNA): TGTGCCAGCAGTGAACAGATTAATTCACCCCTCCACTTT.

The V call is TRBV29-1, the J call TRBJ1-1, with D hard to call. Germline V lookup: CDR1 SQVTM, CDR2 ANQGSEA. The CDR3 spans 12 residues. With 6 bases removed from V and 4 bases from J, the gap between germline ends came to 12 bases. The chain's CDR3 is CSVVEGSTEAFF. CDR3 DNA: TGCAGCGTCGTTGAAGGGAGCACTGAAGCTTTCTTT.

This chain joins TRBV7-6 and TRBJ1-5; D is unresolved. The germline V gene has CDR1 SGHVS and CDR2 FNYEAQ. The CDR3 runs 15 residues. The ends were cut back, 3 bases at V and 2 bases at J, with 11 bases in the middle. The CDR3 DNA reads TGTGCCAGCAGCTTGCAGGCAGGCGGCAATCAGCCCCAGCATTTT. It encodes CASSLQAGGNQPQHF.

This clone was detected only once. This chain joins TRBV7-2 and TRBJ1-5, with TRBD1 as a possible D gene (6 bases). The CDR3 has 19 amino acids. Trimming removed 7 bases at V and 2 bases at J, with 27 bases between. Germline V gene lookup returns CDR1 SGHTA and CDR2 FQGNSA. The DNA of the CDR3 is TGTGCCAGCATCAAAGTGGGGGGGCACCCTATATGGGGCAATCAGCCCCAGCATTTT. This encodes CASIKVGGHPIWGNQPQHF.

The genes are TRBV5-4 and TRBJ2-3; TRBD2 matches 8 bases. The CDR3 is 16 amino acids. The V segment lost 1 base and the J segment 3 bases; nucleotides outside the gene matches: 7. In germline, CDR1 is SGHNT, CDR2 YYREEE (reference sequence). The CDR3 reads CASSLFPGLATDTQYF. As DNA, the CDR3 is TGTGCCAGCAGCTTGTTCCCCGGACTAGCTACAGATACGCAGTATTTT.

This rearrangement joins TRBV5-1 to TRBJ2-2; TRBD1 agrees at 7 bases. J gave up 0 bases and V 7 bases, and 6 bases lay outside the gene matches. Germline CDR1 is SGHRS and CDR2 is YFSETQ. The CDR3 is made up of 15 amino acids. The chain's CDR3 is CASQRTGANTGELFF. The CDR3 coding sequence is TGCGCCAGCCAGAGGACAGGCGCGAACACCGGGGAGCTGTTTTTT.

The CDR3, as DNA: TGTGCCAGCAGCACGGGACAGGGGCATCAGCCCCAGCATTTT. This codes for CASSTGQGHQPQHF. The gene calls are TRBV7-9 and TRBJ1-5, with TRBD1 identical over 10 bases. V lost 5 bases to trimming and J lost 5 bases; unmatched junction nucleotides: 3. CDR1 SEHNR and CDR2 FQNEAQ come from the germline V gene (reference sequence). The CDR3 is made up of 14 amino acids.

The rearrangement uses TRBV28 and TRBJ1-5; TRBD1 matches at 8 bases. The CDR3 covers 17 residues. CDR1 MDHEN and CDR2 SYDVKM come from the germline V gene. V dropped 2 bases and J dropped 3; count of bases not matched to a gene: 9. The CDR3 bases are TGTGCCAGCAGTTTAGCCGGTCGGCAGGGGGCCAATCAGCCCCAGCATTTT. The encoded protein is CASSLAGRQGANQPQHF.

The V call is TRBV29-1, the J call TRBJ1-1; TRBD1 might be the D (5 bases). Trimming pared 4 bases from V and 4 bases from J, leaving 25 bases between. CDR1 is SQVTM, CDR2 ANQGSEA, per germline. The CDR3 loop spans 17 amino acids. CDR3 bases: TGCAGCGTTGTGTCCCATGGGTTCTGGCAGGGATTCACTGAAGCTTTCTTT. Encoded protein: CSVVSHGFWQGFTEAFF.

The chain has TRBV6-1 and TRBJ2-5, with TRBD1 identical over 7 bases. Germline CDR1 is MNHNS and CDR2 is SASEGT. The CDR3 has 15 amino acids. J gave up 1 base and V 3 bases, and 5 bases lay outside the gene matches. CDR3: CASSDGQVTQETQYF. CDR3 bases: TGTGCCAGCAGTGATGGACAGGTCACCCAAGAGACCCAGTACTTC.